This record concerns one T cell receptor (beta chain) sequence. Its cognate antigen has yet to be identified. Base quality data are lacking; no much larger clone is found one base away. Donors were healthy HIV-negative adults with no recently reported acute infections or vaccinations. Only Caucasian adults living in Nashville, Tennessee, USA were represented among the donors. Magnetic negative selection was used to enrich CD4+ T cells, after which naive cells were positively selected on CD45RA and the negative fraction became the memory subset. After blood collection by leukapheresis, PBMCs were isolated using Ficoll-Histopaque density gradient centrifugation and then cryopreserved in the vapor phase of liquid nitrogen. Analytical flow cytometry was used to check the purity and quantity of each magnetically sorted T cell population. Genomic DNA was isolated from every sorted fraction and measured by UV absorbance on a Nanodrop 2000c.

This specimen comes from a study of shared clonotypes between healthy human individuals (dated by TCRdb to 2018 to 2020). About the investigation overall: The cohort included three men and a couple of women between 18 and 49 years of age. For each donor, three plates each were used for CD4 naive and CD4 memory, two plates were used for CD8 naive, and one plate was used for CD8 memory. Blood TCR repertoires of about 5 healthy adults were deeply sequenced to estimate repertoire size and the extent of clonotype sharing between individuals. To increase sequencing depth and limit assay-specific biases, different laboratories used diverse techniques to prepare libraries and sequence TCR repertoires. Between about 0.8 and 9 billion PBMCs per donor were obtained by leukapheresis. What the research found in general, with its limitations: The small number of donors limited the genetic and exposure-history diversity represented. Naive subsets generally had larger estimated clonotype richness than memory subsets. Pairwise subsampling led to the expectation that sequencing depth would affect the degree of clonotype sharing among donors. Rarefaction of sorted-subset datasets indicated incomplete sequencing despite the large sequencing depth. About 5% of naive CD4, around 3.6% of naive CD8, roughly 2.5% of memory CD4, and 0.4% of memory CD8 clonotypes were shared across four donors. Clonotypes shared by all four sorted-subset donors showed higher generation probabilities than non-shared clonotypes. Sampling was restricted to blood, and TCR repertoires in tissue are likely to differ from TCR repertoires in blood.

Using the deep immunoSEQ assay, TCR CDR3 regions were amplified from genomic DNA by multiplex PCR. For each cell subset, the extracted genomic DNA was distributed evenly across all wells of several immunoSEQ 96-well plates, and each plate served as one replicate. For sorted subsets, each replicate PCR was loaded with around 220 ng genomic DNA, equivalent to 30,000 or so T cell genomes. Purified libraries were measured with a Qubit 3.0 fluorometer, size-checked on a Bioanalyzer 2100, and measured again with the KAPA Library Quantification kit. Every immunoSEQ 96-well plate was sequenced on a dedicated single-read 150-cycle Illumina NextSeq 550 flow cell. Turning to the authors' computational methods: Because the immunoSEQ output included only junctional sequences and no quality scores, the filtering could not be the same as the filtering used for full-length reads. Sequences were annotated with PyIR, a Python wrapper for IgBLAST v1.9, and V/J genes and CDR3 were assigned using IMGT germline references. Reads with weak V/J assignments (E-value above 1e-6), missing CDR3, stop codons, out-of-frame junctions, or ambiguous translated residues were removed. V3J clonotypes were defined as sequences sharing the same inferred V gene, J gene, and CDR3 amino acid sequence. The percentage overlap between two repertoires was calculated by dividing the number of shared unique clonotypes by the size of the smaller repertoire. Repertoire richness was assessed with RTK rarefaction, the Chao1 estimator, and Recon v2.1 estimates of unobserved clonotypes. OLGA was used to compute generation probabilities for all TCRbeta clonotypes that the gDNA method yielded from a handful of donors. The table was pulled from immuneACCESS by TCRdb, which kept in-frame rearrangements only. Such tables lose some clones; where checked, under half of the loss comes from unresolved V genes, and the rest has no known cause. D and trimming come from the DNA, and the V and J calls and clone size come from that table. The sample table records fewer than 3 million clones; 80% to 95% of these occur just once. Of the sample, more than 0.35% falls within the top ten clones.

V has 2 bases trimmed and J has 4 bases trimmed; junction bases matching no gene number 16. Measured from the cysteine to the phenylalanine, the CDR3 is 18 residues long. The retained sequence is limited to the CDR3, 54 bases, with the frame set at the first base. The germline V gene specifies SGHTA as CDR1 and FQGTGA as CDR2. This sequence uses TRBV7-3 and TRBJ2-5; the central 7 bases match TRBD2. The material sequenced was naive CD4+ T cells from PBMCs. The cell subset or site label, as the study defines it: CD45RA+ positively selected. The origin of this receptor is a young man in good health. Some clones in this sample may be carry-over from other donors' samples. The nucleotide sequence reads as follows: TGTGCCAGCAGCTTAGGCTTGGGGGGAGGGCCCTCCGGAGAGACCCAGTACTTC. This sequence encodes CASSLGLGGGPSGETQYF.